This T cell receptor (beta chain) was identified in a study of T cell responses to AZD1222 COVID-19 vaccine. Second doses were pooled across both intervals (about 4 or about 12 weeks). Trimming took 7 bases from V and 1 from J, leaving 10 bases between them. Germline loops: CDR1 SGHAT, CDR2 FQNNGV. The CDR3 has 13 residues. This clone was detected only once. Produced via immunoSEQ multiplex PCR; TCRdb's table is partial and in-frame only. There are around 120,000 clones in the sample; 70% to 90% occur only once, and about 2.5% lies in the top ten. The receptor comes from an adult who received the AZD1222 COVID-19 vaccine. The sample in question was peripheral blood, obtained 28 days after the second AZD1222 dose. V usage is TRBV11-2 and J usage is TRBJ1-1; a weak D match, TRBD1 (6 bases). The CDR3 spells CASTLTGNTEAFF. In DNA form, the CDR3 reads TGTGCCAGCACCTTGACAGGGAACACTGAAGCTTTCTTT. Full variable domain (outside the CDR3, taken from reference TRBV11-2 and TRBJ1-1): EAGVAQSPRYKIIEKRQSVAFWCNPISGHATLYWYQQILGQGPKLLIQFQNNGVVDDSQLPKDRFSAERLKGVDSTLKIQPAKLEDSAVYLCASTLTGNTEAFFGQGTRLTVV.